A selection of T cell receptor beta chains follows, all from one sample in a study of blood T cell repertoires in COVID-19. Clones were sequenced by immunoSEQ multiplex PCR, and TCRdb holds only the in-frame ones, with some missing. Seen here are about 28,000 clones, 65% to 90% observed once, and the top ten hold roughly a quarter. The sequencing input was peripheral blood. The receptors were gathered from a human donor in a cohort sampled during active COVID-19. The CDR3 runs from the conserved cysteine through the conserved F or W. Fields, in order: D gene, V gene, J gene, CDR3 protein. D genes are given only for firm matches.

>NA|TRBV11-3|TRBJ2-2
CASSLRGAMNTGELFF
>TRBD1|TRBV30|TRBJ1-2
CAWSTGTGYYGYTF
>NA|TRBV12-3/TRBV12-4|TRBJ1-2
CASSLGLADGYTF
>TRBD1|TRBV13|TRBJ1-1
CASSFRTNRGAFF
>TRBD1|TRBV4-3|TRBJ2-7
CASSQDQGRGSHEQYF
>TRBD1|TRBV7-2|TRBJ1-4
CASSSRTGTFEKLFF
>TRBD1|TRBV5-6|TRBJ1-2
CASTTGSNYGYTF
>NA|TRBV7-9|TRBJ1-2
CASSVDINYGYTF
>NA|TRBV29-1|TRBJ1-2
CTTGRVDGYTF
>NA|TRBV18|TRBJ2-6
CASSEGSPGANVLTF
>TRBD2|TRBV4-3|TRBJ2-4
CASSQDSLAGGTNIQYF
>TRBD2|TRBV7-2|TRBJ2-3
CASSLARTSGGDTQYF
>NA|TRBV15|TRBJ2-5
CATSRAVQETQYF
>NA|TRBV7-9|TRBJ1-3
CASSRGDGNTIYF
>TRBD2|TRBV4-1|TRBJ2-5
CASSQDFDSGGARETQYF
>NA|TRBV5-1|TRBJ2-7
CASSVGLGSSYEQYF
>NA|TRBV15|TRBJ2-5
CATSRVVDTRSQETQYF
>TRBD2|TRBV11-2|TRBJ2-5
CASSGGDSYQETQYF
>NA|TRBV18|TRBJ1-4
CASSPEFIRGKLFF
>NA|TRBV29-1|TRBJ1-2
CSVEARGSVDGYTF
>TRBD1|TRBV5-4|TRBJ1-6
CASSLLDRDNSPLHF
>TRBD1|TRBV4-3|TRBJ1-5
CASSQMQGVIQPQHF
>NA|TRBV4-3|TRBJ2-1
CASSQDPAQSSYNEQFF
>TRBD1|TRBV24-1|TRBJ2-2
CATSGGPRTGGNTGELFF
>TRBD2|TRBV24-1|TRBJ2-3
CATSDLKRGPSTDTQYF